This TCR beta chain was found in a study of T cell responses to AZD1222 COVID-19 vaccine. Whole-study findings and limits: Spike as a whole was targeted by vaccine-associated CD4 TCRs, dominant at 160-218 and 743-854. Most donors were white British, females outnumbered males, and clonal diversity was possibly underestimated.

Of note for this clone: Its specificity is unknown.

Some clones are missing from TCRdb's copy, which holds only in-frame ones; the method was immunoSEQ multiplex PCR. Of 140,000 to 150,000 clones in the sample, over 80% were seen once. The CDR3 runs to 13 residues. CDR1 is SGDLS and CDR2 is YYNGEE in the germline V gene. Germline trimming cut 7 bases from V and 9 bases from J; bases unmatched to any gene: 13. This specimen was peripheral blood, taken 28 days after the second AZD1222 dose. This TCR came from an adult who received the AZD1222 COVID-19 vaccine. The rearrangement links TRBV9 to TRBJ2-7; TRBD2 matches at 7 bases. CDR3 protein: CASGGDGPRGQYF. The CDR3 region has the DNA TGTGCCAGCGGGGGGGACGGCCCACGGGGGCAGTACTTC.